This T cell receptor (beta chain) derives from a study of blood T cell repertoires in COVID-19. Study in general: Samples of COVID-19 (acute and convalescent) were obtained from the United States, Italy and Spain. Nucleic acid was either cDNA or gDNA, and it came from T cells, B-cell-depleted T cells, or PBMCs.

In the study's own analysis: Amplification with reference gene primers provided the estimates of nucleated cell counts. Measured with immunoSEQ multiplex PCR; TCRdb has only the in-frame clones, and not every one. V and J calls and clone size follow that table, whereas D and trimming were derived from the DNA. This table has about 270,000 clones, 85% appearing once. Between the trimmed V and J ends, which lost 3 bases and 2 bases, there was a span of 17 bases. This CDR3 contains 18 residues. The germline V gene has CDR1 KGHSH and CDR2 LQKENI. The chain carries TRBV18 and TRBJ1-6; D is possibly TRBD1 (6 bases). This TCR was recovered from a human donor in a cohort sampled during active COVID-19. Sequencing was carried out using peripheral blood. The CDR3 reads CASSPEFVGQTYNSPLHF. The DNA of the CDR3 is TGTGCCAGCTCACCTGAGTTCGTAGGACAGACCTATAATTCACCCCTCCACTTT.